This T cell receptor beta chain was sequenced in a study of human thymus T cells. The assay was immunoSEQ multiplex PCR, and TCRdb's table has in-frame clones only and misses some. The repertoire holds some 130,000 clones, just under 95% seen once, with roughly 0.024% in the top ten. Germline CDR1 is MNHNS and CDR2 is SASEGT. The CDR3 runs 15 residues. V gave up 3 bases and J gave up 5 bases, with 16 bases separating them. General observations from the study: Highly overlapping thymic repertoires among unrelated individuals were reported in related research.

Concerning this clone itself: Its antigen is undetermined.

Thymus pieces cut out during corrective heart surgery were the tissue that was used. The receptor was derived from a boy less than two years old with a congenital heart defect but otherwise immunologically healthy. The chain is built from TRBV6-1 and TRBJ2-5; the D is unclear. The specimen was thymus tissue. The CDR3 is CASSDRLLGGETQYF. Written as DNA, the CDR3 is TGTGCCAGCAGTGACCGACTTCTCGGTGGGGAGACCCAGTACTTC.